Below, one T cell receptor (beta chain) is given with its context. The CDR3 consists of 16 residues. Per the germline V gene, CDR1 is SGDLS and CDR2 is YYNGEE. Germline trimming cut 0 bases from V and 2 bases from J; bases unmatched to any gene: 5. The PCR made use of 60 Vbeta and 13 Jbeta primers. Data came from immunoSEQ multiplex PCR; TCRdb stores just in-frame clones and leaves some out. This table holds around 170,000 clones, roughly 77% found once. These data originate in a study of cytomegalovirus exposure and HLA in healthy donors. Sequenced: PBMCs. The clonotype originates from a woman in her twenties or thirties in good health and CMV-seronegative. The chain is built from TRBV9 and TRBJ2-5, with 9 bases fitting TRBD2. CDR3 sequence (DNA): TGTGCCAGCAGCGTAGGGTCTAGCGGGGTACAAGAGACCCAGTACTTC. Amino acid sequence: CASSVGSSGVQETQYF.